This T cell receptor beta chain was found in a study of identical twins. Findings and limits, study-wide: Fewer insertions characterized abundant cord blood beta clonotypes, whereas memory repertoires showed none. In monozygotic twins, models underestimated the sharing of out-of-frame TCR alpha.

TCRdb processed the 5' RACE reads anew with MiXCR; each CDR3 protein has one entry. The sample shows 450,000 to 650,000 distinct CDR3 sequences, around a tenth of them seen only once. With V trimmed by 0 bases and J by 1 base, 10 bases remained unmatched. CDR3 size: 18 residues. In germline, CDR1 is DFQATT, CDR2 SNEGSKA (reference sequence). This clonotype was detected a few times. Its matching antigen is unknown. The same sample was also studied in work on yellow fever vaccine responses in identical twins.

Specimen: PBMCs. The receptor was isolated from a young woman in good health. The chain employs TRBV20-1 and TRBJ2-7, with TRBD2 matching over 12 bases. The DNA for the CDR3 is TGCAGTGCTAGAGATTTCCTAGCGGGAGGGCAGGGGTCCTACGAGCAGTACTTC. Amino acids: CSARDFLAGGQGSYEQYF.